This TCR beta chain was observed in a study of T cells in narcolepsy. Study-wide results and caveats: HCRT-specific and TRIB2-specific autoreactive clonotypes appeared among same-patient CSF and blood CD4+ clonotypes. Blood of same and different patients, but not healthy controls, reportedly held recurring autoreactive clonotypes.

For this clone: What it recognizes is unknown.

V shed 7 bases and J shed 1 base, with 7 bases lying between them. This CDR3 is 13 amino acids long. CDR1 MDHEN and CDR2 SYDVKM come from the germline V gene. Sequencing used immunoSEQ multiplex PCR; TCRdb keeps in-frame clones, though not all of them. The data show 25,000 to 35,000 clones, with roughly 77% seen just once and around 0.96% held by the top ten. The genes are TRBV28 and TRBJ2-2; D is ambiguous. This sequence originates from a human donor with narcolepsy. The sequencing input was CD45RA- memory CD4+ T cells from PBMCs. This chain's CDR3 is CASKSQNTGELFF. The CDR3 nucleotides are TGTGCCAGCAAGAGTCAGAACACCGGGGAGCTGTTTTTT.